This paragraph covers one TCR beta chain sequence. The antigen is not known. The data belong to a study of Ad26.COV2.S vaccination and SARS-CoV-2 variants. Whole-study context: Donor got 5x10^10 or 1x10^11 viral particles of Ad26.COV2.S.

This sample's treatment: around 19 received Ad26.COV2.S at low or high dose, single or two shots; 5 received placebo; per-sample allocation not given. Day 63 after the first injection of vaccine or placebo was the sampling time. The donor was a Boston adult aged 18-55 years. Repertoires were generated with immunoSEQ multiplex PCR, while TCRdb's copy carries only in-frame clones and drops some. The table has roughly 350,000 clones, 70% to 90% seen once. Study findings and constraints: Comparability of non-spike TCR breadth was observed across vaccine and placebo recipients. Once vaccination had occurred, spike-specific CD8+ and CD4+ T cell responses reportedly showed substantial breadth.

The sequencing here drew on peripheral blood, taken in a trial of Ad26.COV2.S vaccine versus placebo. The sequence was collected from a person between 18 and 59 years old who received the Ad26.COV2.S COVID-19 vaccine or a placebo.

The CDR3 DNA follows: TGCGCCAGCAGCCAGGATCTACAGGGCGGTTACAATGAGCAGTTCTTC. This sequence encodes CASSQDLQGGYNEQFF. This chain joins TRBV4-3 and TRBJ2-1; tentative D call: TRBD1 (6 bases). There are 16 residues in the CDR3. Trimming removed 3 bases at V and 4 bases at J, with 16 bases between. Germline V lookup: CDR1 LGHNA, CDR2 YSLEER.